The rows below give T cell receptor beta chains drawn from one sample of a study of T cell responses to AZD1222 COVID-19 vaccine. Data came from immunoSEQ multiplex PCR; TCRdb stores just in-frame clones and leaves some out. The sample consists of over 150,000 clones, 88% of them appearing once. The material sequenced was peripheral blood, taken on day 0 of AZD1222 vaccination. Receptors were obtained from an adult in good health. Each CDR3 is given with its conserved first and last residue. The D gene is left open where the match is weak. Where a row states a size, it is once, few, many or the class of an expanded clone; other rows omit it.

clone size: -; V gene: TRBV4-2; J gene: TRBJ2-2; D gene: TRBD1; CDR3 DNA: TGTGCCAGCAGCCAAGCTGGGACAGGGACCGGGGAGCTGTTTTTT; CDR3 protein: CASSQAGTGTGELFF
clone size: -; V gene: TRBV9; J gene: TRBJ1-1; D gene: -; CDR3 DNA: TGTGCCAGCAGCGTCAGGGGAGACAGCATGAACACTGAAGCTTTCTTT; CDR3 protein: CASSVRGDSMNTEAFF
clone size: -; V gene: TRBV28; J gene: TRBJ2-2; D gene: -; CDR3 DNA: TGTGCCAGCATGGGAGGGGGCGGAACCGGGGAGCTGTTTTTT; CDR3 protein: CASMGGGGTGELFF
clone size: -; V gene: TRBV15; J gene: TRBJ1-2; D gene: -; CDR3 DNA: TGTGCCACCAGCAGAGATTCGAGGGGCTATGGCTACACCTTC; CDR3 protein: CATSRDSRGYGYTF
clone size: -; V gene: TRBV7-3; J gene: TRBJ1-2; D gene: -; CDR3 DNA: TGTGCCAGCAGCTGGCCGGGGGGCGATGGCTACACCTTC; CDR3 protein: CASSWPGGDGYTF
clone size: -; V gene: TRBV7-2; J gene: TRBJ1-5; D gene: -; CDR3 DNA: TGTGCCAGCAGCTTAGTGGGTTCAGGCAACAATCAGCCCCAGCATTTT; CDR3 protein: CASSLVGSGNNQPQHF
clone size: -; V gene: TRBV10-2; J gene: TRBJ2-3; D gene: TRBD1; CDR3 DNA: TGCGCCAGCAAAGGGACAGGAAACACAGATACGCAGTATTTT; CDR3 protein: CASKGTGNTDTQYF
clone size: -; V gene: TRBV5-1; J gene: TRBJ1-5; D gene: -; CDR3 DNA: TGCGCCAGCAGCTTGGGTGGGGGAGGGAGTCAGCCCCAGCATTTT; CDR3 protein: CASSLGGGGSQPQHF
clone size: -; V gene: TRBV10-3; J gene: TRBJ2-7; D gene: TRBD2; CDR3 DNA: TGTGCCATCAGTGATGGACCCCCCCGGGGGGAGTCCTACGAGCAGTACTTC; CDR3 protein: CAISDGPPRGESYEQYF
clone size: -; V gene: TRBV24-1; J gene: TRBJ2-2; D gene: -; CDR3 DNA: TGTGCCACCAGTGACCCTGGGGACACCGGGGAGCTGTTTTTT; CDR3 protein: CATSDPGDTGELFF
clone size: -; V gene: TRBV4-3; J gene: TRBJ1-4; D gene: -; CDR3 DNA: TGCGCCAGCAGCCGCGGATCAGGGTCTCGGGAAAAACTGTTTTTT; CDR3 protein: CASSRGSGSREKLFF
clone size: -; V gene: TRBV28; J gene: TRBJ2-1; D gene: -; CDR3 DNA: TGTGCCAGCAGTTCCCGACCCCGGGGGGCTGAATACAATGAGCAGTTCTTC; CDR3 protein: CASSSRPRGAEYNEQFF
clone size: -; V gene: TRBV6-5; J gene: TRBJ2-1; D gene: TRBD2; CDR3 DNA: TGTGCCAGCAGTTGGCGACTAGCGGAGTACAATGAGCAGTTCTTC; CDR3 protein: CASSWRLAEYNEQFF
clone size: -; V gene: TRBV6-5; J gene: TRBJ1-2; D gene: -; CDR3 DNA: TGTGCCAGCAGAGCACGGGTGGGCTATGGCTACACCTTC; CDR3 protein: CASRARVGYGYTF
clone size: -; V gene: TRBV28; J gene: TRBJ2-1; D gene: -; CDR3 DNA: TGTGCCAGCTATAGCTCGAGCTCCTACAATGAGCAGTTCTTC; CDR3 protein: CASYSSSSYNEQFF
clone size: few; V gene: TRBV11-2; J gene: TRBJ2-1; D gene: TRBD2; CDR3 DNA: TGTGCCAGCAGCTTATTTACTAGCGGGGGGATAGGCTACAATGAGCAGTTCTTC; CDR3 protein: CASSLFTSGGIGYNEQFF
clone size: -; V gene: TRBV6-5; J gene: TRBJ2-7; D gene: -; CDR3 DNA: TGTGCCAGCAGAACACAGAGGGGCTACGAGCAGTACTTC; CDR3 protein: CASRTQRGYEQYF
clone size: -; V gene: TRBV28; J gene: TRBJ1-4; D gene: -; CDR3 DNA: TGTGCCAGCATTACCGGGACTAAGGGAGAAAAACTGTTTTTT; CDR3 protein: CASITGTKGEKLFF
clone size: -; V gene: TRBV18; J gene: TRBJ2-7; D gene: TRBD2; CDR3 DNA: TGTGCCAGTTACAGCGGGGGGGCCAGGAACGAGCAGTACTTC; CDR3 protein: CASYSGGARNEQYF
clone size: -; V gene: TRBV12-3/TRBV12-4; J gene: TRBJ1-1; D gene: -; CDR3 DNA: TGTGCCAGCAGAAGGACAGAGAACACTGAAGCTTTCTTT; CDR3 protein: CASRRTENTEAFF
clone size: -; V gene: TRBV29-1; J gene: TRBJ1-2; D gene: -; CDR3 DNA: TGCAGCGTTGGTGACAGGTTCGATGGCTACACCTTC; CDR3 protein: CSVGDRFDGYTF
clone size: -; V gene: TRBV7-9; J gene: TRBJ1-1; D gene: TRBD1; CDR3 DNA: TGTGCCAGCAGCCTGGGACAGCTAAACACTGAAGCTTTCTTT; CDR3 protein: CASSLGQLNTEAFF
clone size: -; V gene: TRBV6-2/TRBV6-3; J gene: TRBJ1-4; D gene: -; CDR3 DNA: TGTGCCAGCAGCAACAGCGGGAGGATTGAAAAACTGTTTTTT; CDR3 protein: CASSNSGRIEKLFF
clone size: -; V gene: TRBV10-2; J gene: TRBJ2-3; D gene: TRBD2; CDR3 DNA: TGCGCCAGCAGCCTCACTAGCGGGAGAGATACGCAGTATTTT; CDR3 protein: CASSLTSGRDTQYF
clone size: -; V gene: TRBV5-1; J gene: TRBJ1-5; D gene: -; CDR3 DNA: TGCGCCAGCAGCTTGGCCGGCCAGGGAAGCAATCAGCCCCAGCATTTT; CDR3 protein: CASSLAGQGSNQPQHF
clone size: -; V gene: TRBV7-2; J gene: TRBJ2-7; D gene: -; CDR3 DNA: TGTGCCAGCAGCTTAATGGCCTACCTAGCCTACGAGCAGTACTTC; CDR3 protein: CASSLMAYLAYEQYF
clone size: -; V gene: TRBV7-8; J gene: TRBJ2-1; D gene: TRBD1; CDR3 DNA: TGTGCCAGCAGCTTAGTTTATGAGACAGGGAACAATGAGCAGTTCTTC; CDR3 protein: CASSLVYETGNNEQFF
clone size: -; V gene: TRBV7-2; J gene: TRBJ2-2; D gene: TRBD1; CDR3 DNA: TGTGCCAGCAGCCATAACAGGGGGAACACCGGGGAGCTGTTTTTT; CDR3 protein: CASSHNRGNTGELFF
clone size: -; V gene: TRBV4-1; J gene: TRBJ2-7; D gene: -; CDR3 DNA: TGCGCCAGCAGCCAGGACTTGACGATGAGAACCTACGAGCAGTACTTC; CDR3 protein: CASSQDLTMRTYEQYF
clone size: once; V gene: TRBV21-1; J gene: TRBJ1-6; D gene: -; CDR3 DNA: TGTGCCAGCAGCTTCCGGGACGGAAGCTCCTATAATTCACCCCTCCACTTT; CDR3 protein: CASSFRDGSSYNSPLHF